The entry below describes one TCR beta chain. Its antigen has not been determined. Qualities for individual bases were not recorded, and no much larger clone is one base off. This sample was included in a study of T cells in Graves' hyperthyroidism and ophthalmopathy (dated by TCRdb to between 2019 and 2020). General notes on the study: To identify distinguishing TCR V-J signatures, a discovery cohort of about 100 patients was used, comprising 40 to 45 with Graves' ophthalmopathy and around 57 with stable Graves' hyperthyroidism. Prospective prediction of ophthalmopathy was tested in an independent validation cohort consisting of 18 hyperthyroidism patients and some 16 patients who later progressed to ophthalmopathy. The 75 to 100 discovery patients were randomly split 7:3 into training and test sets. The study also compared thyroid tissue and blood T-cell repertoires from about 6 Graves' hyperthyroidism patients. After sampling, hyperthyroidism patients received methimazole starting at 30 mg daily, and ophthalmopathy patients received high-dose intravenous methylprednisolone. According to the paper, TCR Vbeta CDR3 sequencing was carried out on approximately 140 peripheral blood samples, which came from under 50 ophthalmopathy, approximately 78 hyperthyroidism and roughly 17 progressor patients.

V trim: 4 bases; J trim: 5 bases; unmatched bases: 9. From cysteine to phenylalanine, the CDR3 is 17 amino acids long. Only CDR3 DNA is held: 51 bases, read in frame from base 1. Sequences SGHTA (CDR1) and FQGNSA (CDR2) are obtained from the germline V gene. Stable Graves' hyperthyroidism was defined as no progression to ophthalmopathy during 18 months of follow-up. Hyperthyroidism patients were newly diagnosed, with disease duration under 2 months, and aged 18 to 65 years. The study excluded patients with uncontrolled infections, other autoimmune diseases, pregnancy or lactation. Clinical symptoms, serum thyroxine and TRAb, thyroid ultrasound, and orbital computed tomography formed the basis for the diagnoses. Total RNA was extracted with Trizol reagent, and quality was checked on an Agilent 2100 Bioanalyzer. The TCR beta CDR3 regions were amplified from the RNA transcripts. For the first round of RT-PCR on the TCR CDR3, the HTBI primer set was used together with the Qiagen OneStep RT-PCR kit. A second multiplex PCR round built the libraries, followed by size selection and purification. Sequencing of the libraries was done on an Illumina HiSeq2000 using paired-end 100 bp reads. Per the original workflow: SOAPnuke was used to process the raw data, with reads discarded if the reads contained adapters or uncalled bases, had a mean Phred below 15, or lacked an exact constant-primer or identifier match. COPE v1.2.5 was used to merge high-quality paired reads, and clonotypes were defined as unique nucleotide sequences. MiTCR v1.1 was used to align clonotypes to the IMGT TRBV, TRBD and TRBJ reference segments. Analysis was restricted to V-J combinations with a frequency above 0.0001, which covered 99% to 99.2% of repertoires. A TCS score was defined as the ratio between F50 (clonal expansion) and ExV (chaos), using BLOSUM62-based TCRdist between CDR3 peptides within each V-J. Welch's t-statistics and random forest reduced 500 to 550 V-J features to under 15, which were used in a naive Bayes classifier (R e1071). The similarity between thyroid and blood repertoires was quantified using the Morisita-Horn index. The raw public data were reprocessed by TCRdb itself: fastp quality trimming at Q25, MiXCR clonotype calling, in-frame beta chains only. Every entry covers one CDR3 protein and lists the most common genes and DNA from its rows. The V and J calls reflect TCRdb's pipeline rather than the authors' work. Across this sample there are a few hundred thousand distinct CDR3 sequences, with around 42% seen only once. Together, the top ten hold about 8.3% of the sample.

The paper's findings and limits, for the study overall: Sample size was not statistically predetermined, and investigators were not blinded to group allocation. A 13 V-J signature model separated ophthalmopathy from stable hyperthyroidism, with over 85% sensitivity and about 81% specificity in cross-validation and 80%/75% in testing. Most expanded thyroid clonotypes (frequency above 0.001) were also detected in blood, suggesting blood repertoires may reflect thyroid immune responses. In validation, the model predicted progression to ophthalmopathy with over 65% sensitivity and around 72% specificity, a median of approximately 6.7 months before onset.

Sequences were obtained from peripheral blood or thyroid tissue (not recorded which). The clonotype comes from a woman between 18 and 29 years old with Graves' hyperthyroidism. The V and J genes are TRBV7-2 and TRBJ2-5; 14 bases in the junction line up with TRBD2. At the DNA level, the sequence is TGTGCCAGCAGCTGGGCGACTAGCGGGAGGGCCCAGGAGACCCAGTACTTC. Translated, it gives CASSWATSGRAQETQYF.